Detailed here is one T cell receptor (beta chain). What it binds is unknown. This specimen belongs to a study of blood T cells in healthy people across ages. V was trimmed by 3 bases and J by 7 bases, leaving 15 bases between them. CDR3 length: 15 residues. Germline CDR1 and CDR2: MNHNS and SASEGT. The use of a sample-barcoded 5' primer and a J-beta primer mix characterized a second PCR of roughly 7 to 11 cycles. No fewer than 2.5 million CDR3-containing paired-end reads came from each sample. MiXCR was run by TCRdb on the 5' RACE reads, yielding one entry per CDR3 protein. The table includes roughly 1.4 million distinct CDR3 sequences, around 59% detected once. Study-wide findings and caveats: Naive T cell percentage showed a strong correlation with TCR beta diversity. Since the PBMCs were unsorted, naive and antigen-experienced cells could not be conclusively compared.

This receptor was identified in a man younger than 30 in good health. V usage is TRBV6-1 and J usage is TRBJ1-4; a weak D match, TRBD1 (6 bases). Material: blood. The CDR3 sequence is CASSDPGRGLEKLFF. As DNA, the CDR3 is TGTGCCAGCAGTGATCCGGGCAGGGGCCTTGAAAAACTGTTTTTT.